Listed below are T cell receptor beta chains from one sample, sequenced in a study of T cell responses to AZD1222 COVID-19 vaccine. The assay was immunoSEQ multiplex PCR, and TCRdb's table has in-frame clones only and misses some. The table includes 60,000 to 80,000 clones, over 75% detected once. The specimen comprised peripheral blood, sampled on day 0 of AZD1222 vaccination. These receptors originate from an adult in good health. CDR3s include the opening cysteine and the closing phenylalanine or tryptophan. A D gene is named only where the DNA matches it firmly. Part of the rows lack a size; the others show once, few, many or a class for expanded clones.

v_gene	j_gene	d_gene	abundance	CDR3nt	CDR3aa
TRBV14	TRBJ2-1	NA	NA	TGTGCCAGCAGCCAAGATCTGGGGCCATTGGTGGATGAGCAGTTCTTC	CASSQDLGPLVDEQFF
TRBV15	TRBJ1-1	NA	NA	TGTGCCACCAGCAGAGAAACAGGGTTGACTGAAGCTTTCTTT	CATSRETGLTEAFF
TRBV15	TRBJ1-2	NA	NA	TGTGCCACCAGCGTCCAGGGTAACTATGGCTACACCTTC	CATSVQGNYGYTF
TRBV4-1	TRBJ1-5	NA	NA	TGCGCCAGCAGCCCTGCTGAGGGTCTCAGCAATCAGCCCCAGCATTTT	CASSPAEGLSNQPQHF
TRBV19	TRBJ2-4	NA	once	TGTGCCAGTAGTATAGGACAGGGAGGGAGGAACATTCAGTACTTC	CASSIGQGGRNIQYF
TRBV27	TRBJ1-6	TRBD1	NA	TGTGCCAGCCAGGGACAGGGCGATTCACCCCTCCACTTT	CASQGQGDSPLHF
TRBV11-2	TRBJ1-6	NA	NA	TGTGCCAGCAGCTTAGATGCCGTAGTACCCCTCCACTTT	CASSLDAVVPLHF
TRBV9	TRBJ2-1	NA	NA	TGTGCCAGCAGCGCTAGACAGTTCTACAATGAGCAGTTCTTC	CASSARQFYNEQFF
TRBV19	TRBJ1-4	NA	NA	TGTGCCGGACGATCAGGGAATGAAAAACTGTTTTTT	CAGRSGNEKLFF
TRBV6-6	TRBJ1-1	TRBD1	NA	TGTGCCAGCAGTCGACAGGGGGTACGGGGTAACACTGAAGCTTTCTTT	CASSRQGVRGNTEAFF
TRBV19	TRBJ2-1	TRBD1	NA	TGTGCCAGTAGTTTCGACAGGGGATCCTACAATGAGCAGTTCTTC	CASSFDRGSYNEQFF
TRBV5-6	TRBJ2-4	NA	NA	TGTGCCAGCAGCCACCGGGTGGGGCGCGAGGCCAAAAACATTCAGTACTTC	CASSHRVGREAKNIQYF
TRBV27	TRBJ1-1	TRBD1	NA	TGTGCCAGCAGTGGCCTCAGGGGGAAGAACACTGAAGCTTTCTTT	CASSGLRGKNTEAFF
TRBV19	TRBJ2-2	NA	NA	TGTGCCAGTAGTGCATCAAGGACAGATAACACCGGGGAGCTGTTTTTT	CASSASRTDNTGELFF
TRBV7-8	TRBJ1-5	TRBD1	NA	TGTGCCAGCAGCTTATACAGGGGTGAAAATCAGCCCCAGCATTTT	CASSLYRGENQPQHF
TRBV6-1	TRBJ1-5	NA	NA	TGTGCCAGCAGTGAGGTAACGAACAGGGTAACTCAGCCCCAGCATTTT	CASSEVTNRVTQPQHF
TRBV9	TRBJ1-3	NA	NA	TGTGCCAGCAGCCCCTCACCAAGGCCTGGAAACACCATATATTTT	CASSPSPRPGNTIYF